This T cell receptor (beta chain) was obtained from a study of Graves' ophthalmopathy and Graves' hyperthyroidism. TCR beta CDR3 amplification used RNA transcripts. Second-round multiplex PCR came after a first-round RT-PCR that employed HTBI primers. TCRdb redid the calling of the multiplex PCR reads with MiXCR, one entry per CDR3 protein. The data show around 40,000 distinct CDR3 sequences, 45% to 60% seen once. This clonotype appeared once. The CDR3 loop spans 15 amino acids. The germline V and J ends were trimmed by 4 bases and 2 bases, with 14 bases remaining between them. Germline CDR1 reads SGHTA; CDR2 reads FQGNSA. Moderate-to-severe activity, CAS ≥3, NOSPECS ≥4 and duration under 3 months were recorded for donors with ophthalmopathy.

Material for sequencing was peripheral blood. The clonotype was recovered from an adult man with Graves' ophthalmopathy. The genes are TRBV7-2 and TRBJ1-1; D is possibly TRBD1 (5 bases). The chain's CDR3 is CASSWGLAGNTEAFF. DNA for the CDR3: TGTGCCAGCAGCTGGGGACTAGCGGGAAACACTGAAGCTTTCTTT.